The present entry profiles one T cell receptor beta chain with its context. Its antigen is currently unknown. Vbeta (60) and Jbeta (13) primers were used in the PCR. Here immunoSEQ multiplex PCR was the method, and the copy in TCRdb shows in-frame clones only, minus some. The data hold over 200,000 clones, with around 80% observed a single time. This entry comes from a study of cytomegalovirus exposure and HLA in healthy donors. Germline V gene lookup returns CDR1 SQVTM and CDR2 ANQGSEA. The V end was cut by 1 base, the J end by 3 bases, with 5 bases between. The CDR3 spans 12 residues. Study outcomes and limitations: A later examination showed that TCR association rates differed by HLA locus, with DRB1 most and HLA-C fewest. Confirmation was obtained in vitro that a few CMV-associated chains are specific for CMV antigens.

The J gene is TRBJ2-3, the V gene TRBV29-1; no definite D call. This clonotype was sampled from a male donor in good health and CMV-seronegative. Sequencing input: PBMCs. CDR3 amino acids: CSVEGTTDTQYF. The CDR3 region has the DNA TGCAGCGTTGAAGGAACAACAGATACGCAGTATTTT.